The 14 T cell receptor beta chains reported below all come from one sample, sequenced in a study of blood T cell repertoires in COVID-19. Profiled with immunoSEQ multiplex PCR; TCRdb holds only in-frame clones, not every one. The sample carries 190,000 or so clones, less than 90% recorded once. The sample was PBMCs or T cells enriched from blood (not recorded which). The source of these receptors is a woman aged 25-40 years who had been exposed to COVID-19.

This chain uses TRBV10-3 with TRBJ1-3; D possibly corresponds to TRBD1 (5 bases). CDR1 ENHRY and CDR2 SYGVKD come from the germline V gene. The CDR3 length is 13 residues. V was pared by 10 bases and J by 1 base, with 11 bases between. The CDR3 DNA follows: TGTGCCAAAAAACAGGTATCTGGAAACACCATATATTTT. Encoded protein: CAKKQVSGNTIYF.

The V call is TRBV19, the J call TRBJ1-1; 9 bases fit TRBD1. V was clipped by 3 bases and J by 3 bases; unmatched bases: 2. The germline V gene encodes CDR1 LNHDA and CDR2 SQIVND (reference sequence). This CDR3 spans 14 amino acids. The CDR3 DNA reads TGTGCCAGTAGTATCCGGGACAGGGACACTGAAGCTTTCTTT. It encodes CASSIRDRDTEAFF.

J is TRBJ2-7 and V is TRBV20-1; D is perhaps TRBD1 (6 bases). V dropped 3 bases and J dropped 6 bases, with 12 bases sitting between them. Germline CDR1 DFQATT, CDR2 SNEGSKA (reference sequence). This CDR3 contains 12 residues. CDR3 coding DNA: TGCAGTGCTAGTTCCAGGGGCCGCGAGCAGTACTTC. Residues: CSASSRGREQYF.

The CDR3 DNA follows: TGTGCCAGCAGTAGGACTGGAGACACTGAAGCTTTCTTT. Translated, it gives CASSRTGDTEAFF. V is TRBV2 and J is TRBJ1-1, with D unresolved. Germline lookup yields CDR1 SNHLY and CDR2 FYNNEI. This CDR3 spans 13 amino acids. With 5 bases removed from V and 3 bases from J, the gap between germline ends came to 10 bases.

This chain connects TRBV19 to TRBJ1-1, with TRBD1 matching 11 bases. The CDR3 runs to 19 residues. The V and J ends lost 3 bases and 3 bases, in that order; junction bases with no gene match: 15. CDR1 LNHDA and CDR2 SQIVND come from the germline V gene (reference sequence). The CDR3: CASSIPGQGARLRYTEAFF. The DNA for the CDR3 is TGTGCCAGTAGTATCCCAGGACAGGGGGCTCGGCTGAGGTACACTGAAGCTTTCTTT. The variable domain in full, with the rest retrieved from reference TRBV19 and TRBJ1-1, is DGGITQSPKYLFRKEGQNVTLSCEQNLNHDAMYWYRQDPGQGLRLIYYSQIVNDFQKGDIAEGYSVSREKKESFPLTVTSAQKNPTAFYLCASSIPGQGARLRYTEAFFGQGTRLTVV.

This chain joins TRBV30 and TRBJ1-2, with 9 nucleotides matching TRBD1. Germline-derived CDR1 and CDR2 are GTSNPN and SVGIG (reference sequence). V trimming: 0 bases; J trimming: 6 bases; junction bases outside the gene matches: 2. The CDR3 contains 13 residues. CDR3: CAWSVNRGHGYTF. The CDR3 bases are TGTGCCTGGAGTGTAAACAGGGGGCATGGCTACACCTTC. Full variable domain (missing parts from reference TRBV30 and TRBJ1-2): SQTIHQWPATLVQPVGSPLSLECTVEGTSNPNLYWYRQAAGRGLQLLFYSVGIGQISSEVPQNLSASRPQDRQFILSSKKLLLSDSGFYLCAWSVNRGHGYTFGSGTRLTVV.

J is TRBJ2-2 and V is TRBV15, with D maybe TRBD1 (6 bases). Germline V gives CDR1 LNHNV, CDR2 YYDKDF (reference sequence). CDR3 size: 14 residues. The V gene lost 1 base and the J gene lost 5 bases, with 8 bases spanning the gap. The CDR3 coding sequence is TGTGCCACCAGCAGAGGCACAGGGACCGGGGAGCTGTTTTTT. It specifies CATSRGTGTGELFF.

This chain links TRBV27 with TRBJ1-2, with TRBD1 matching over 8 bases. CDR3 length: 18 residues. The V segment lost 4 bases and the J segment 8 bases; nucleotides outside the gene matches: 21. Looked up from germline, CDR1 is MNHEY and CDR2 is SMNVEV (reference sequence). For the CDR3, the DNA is TGTGCCAGCAGTTCCACTCTAGCCCGGGACAGGCCCCTATCAGGCTACACCTTC. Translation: CASSSTLARDRPLSGYTF.

CDR3 amino acids: CASSEPGQGGEKLFF. DNA of the CDR3: TGCGCCAGCAGTGAGCCGGGACAGGGGGGGGAAAAACTGTTTTTT. The chain combines TRBV10-2 with TRBJ1-4, with 11 bases identical to TRBD1. The CDR3 has 15 residues. Germline V gene data show CDR1 as WSHSY and CDR2 as SAAADI. V shed 2 bases, J shed 8 bases, and the junction held 4 bases outside the gene matches.

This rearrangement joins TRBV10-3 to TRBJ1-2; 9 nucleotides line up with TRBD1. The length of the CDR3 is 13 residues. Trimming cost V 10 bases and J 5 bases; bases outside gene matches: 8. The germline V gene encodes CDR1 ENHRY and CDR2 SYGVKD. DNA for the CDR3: TGTGCCACCGGACAGGGGCTAGGGTATGGCTACACCTTC. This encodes CATGQGLGYGYTF.

The CDR3 DNA reads TGTGCCAGAGACAGGATCTCTGGAAACACCATATATTTT. Protein: CARDRISGNTIYF. This rearrangement joins TRBV6-4 to TRBJ1-3; D is possibly TRBD1 (6 bases). Germline V lookup: CDR1 MRHNA, CDR2 SNTAGT. The CDR3 covers 13 residues. V was shortened by 9 bases and J by 0 bases, with 9 bases between the two germline ends.

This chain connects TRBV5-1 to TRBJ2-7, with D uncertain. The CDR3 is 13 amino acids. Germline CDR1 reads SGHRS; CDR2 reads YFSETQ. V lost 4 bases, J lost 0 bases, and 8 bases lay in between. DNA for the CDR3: TGCGCCAGCAGCCGAGGAACCTCCTACGAGCAGTACTTC. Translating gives CASSRGTSYEQYF.

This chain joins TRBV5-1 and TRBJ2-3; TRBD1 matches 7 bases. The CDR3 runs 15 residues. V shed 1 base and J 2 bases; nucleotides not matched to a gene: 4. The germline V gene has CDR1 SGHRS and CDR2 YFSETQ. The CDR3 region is CASSLPGQLTDTQYF. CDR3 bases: TGCGCCAGCAGCTTGCCGGGACAGCTCACAGATACGCAGTATTTT. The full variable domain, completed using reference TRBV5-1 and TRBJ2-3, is KAGVTQTPRYLIKTRGQQVTLSCSPISGHRSVSWYQQTPGQGLQFLFEYFSETQRNKGNFPGRFSGRQFSNSRSEMNVSTLELGDSALYLCASSLPGQLTDTQYFGPGTRLTVL.

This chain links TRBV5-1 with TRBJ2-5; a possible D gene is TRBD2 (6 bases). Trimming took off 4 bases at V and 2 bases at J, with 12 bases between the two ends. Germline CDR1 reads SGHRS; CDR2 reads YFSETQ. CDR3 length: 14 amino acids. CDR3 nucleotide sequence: TGCGCCAGCAGCGCCCTGGGGAGGCAAGAGACCCAGTACTTC. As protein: CASSALGRQETQYF.